This T cell receptor beta chain emerged from a study of liver allograft versus peripheral blood T cells. Study-wide context: Comparisons were made between T cell receptor repertoires found in transplanted livers and those circulating in recipients' peripheral blood.

This clonotype rates as medium-sized. Its antigen remains unidentified. TCRdb redid the calling of the reads with MiXCR, one entry per CDR3 protein. The data contain just under 8,500 distinct CDR3 sequences, 17% of them seen just once; the ten biggest clones take up around 4.5%. Trimming at V came to 6 bases and at J to 7 bases, leaving 6 bases not matched to a gene. The CDR3 is 13 residues long. Per germline, CDR1 MNHNS and CDR2 SASEGT. Broader study findings: Peripheral blood T cell receptor repertoires reportedly differed from those found within liver allografts.

This chain uses TRBV6-1 with TRBJ1-2; 9 bases are a match to TRBD1. The sequence was obtained from a human patient who had a liver transplant. Some of these T cells may belong to the graft donor. CDR3: CASSETGGGGYTF. The DNA for the CDR3 is TGTGCCAGCAGCGAGACAGGGGGTGGTGGCTACACCTTC.